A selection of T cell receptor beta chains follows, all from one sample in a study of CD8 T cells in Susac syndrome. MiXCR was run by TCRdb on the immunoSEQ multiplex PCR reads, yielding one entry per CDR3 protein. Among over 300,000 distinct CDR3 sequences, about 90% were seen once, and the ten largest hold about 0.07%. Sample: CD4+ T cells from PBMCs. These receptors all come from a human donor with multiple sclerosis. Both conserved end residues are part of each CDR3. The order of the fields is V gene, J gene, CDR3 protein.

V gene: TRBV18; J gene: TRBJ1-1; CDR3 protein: CASSPSVRTMNTEAFF
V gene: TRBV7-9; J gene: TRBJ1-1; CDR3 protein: CASSAGTEAFF
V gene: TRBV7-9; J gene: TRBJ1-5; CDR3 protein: CASSTTNQPQHF
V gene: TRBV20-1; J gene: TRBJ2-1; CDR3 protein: CSASERKYNEQFF
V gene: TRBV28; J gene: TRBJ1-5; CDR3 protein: CASSSASHQPQHF
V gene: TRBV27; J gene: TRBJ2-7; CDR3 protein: CASSLSTGNGYEQYF
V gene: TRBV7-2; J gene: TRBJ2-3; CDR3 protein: CASSPLSSGTWTDTQYF
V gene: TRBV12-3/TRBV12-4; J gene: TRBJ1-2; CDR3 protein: CASTLTGGGNYGYTF
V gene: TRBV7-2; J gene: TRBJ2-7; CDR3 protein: CASSLGEGYEQYF
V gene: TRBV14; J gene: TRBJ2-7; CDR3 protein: CASSRGYYEQYF
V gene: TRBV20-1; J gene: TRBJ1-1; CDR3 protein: CSARAGGVNTEAFF
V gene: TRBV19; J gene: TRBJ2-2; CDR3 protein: CASTTSGRNTGELFF
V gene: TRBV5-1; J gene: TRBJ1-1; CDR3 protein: CASLCLWLPGGDTEAFF
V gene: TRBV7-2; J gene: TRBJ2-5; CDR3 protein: CASSAGPPQETQYF
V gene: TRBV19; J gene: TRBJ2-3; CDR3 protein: CASQKDPNTDTQYF